This T cell receptor beta chain appears in the sequencing data of a study of T cell repertoires in cytomegalovirus infection. Looking at the study overall: The public TCR beta signatures pointed to both CMV infection and matching HLA type.

This CDR3 is 12 amino acids long. Germline lookup yields CDR1 LNHDA and CDR2 SQIVND (reference sequence). V was clipped by 8 bases and J by 7 bases, with 14 bases between them. Details on this clonotype: Its antigen remains unidentified.

MiXCR, applied by TCRdb to the reads, yields one record per CDR3 protein. Among roughly 230,000 distinct CDR3 sequences listed, approximately 22% were seen once. Study results and caveats: Using cumulative public TCR beta family frequency, the authors identified those who carried CMV together with the relevant HLA. HLA-C-restricted CMV-specific TCR beta clonotypes were dominant in the ex vivo response.

The J gene is TRBJ2-5, the V gene TRBV19, with D possibly TRBD2 on 6 matching bases. The sequenced sample consisted of CD8+ T cells from PBMCs. This clonotype was sampled from a human donor in good health (CMV status not recorded). Some clones in this sample may be carry-over from other donors' samples. The DNA of the CDR3 is TGTGCCAGTGGCGGGGCTCCGGGGACCCAGTACTTC. Amino acid sequence: CASGGAPGTQYF.